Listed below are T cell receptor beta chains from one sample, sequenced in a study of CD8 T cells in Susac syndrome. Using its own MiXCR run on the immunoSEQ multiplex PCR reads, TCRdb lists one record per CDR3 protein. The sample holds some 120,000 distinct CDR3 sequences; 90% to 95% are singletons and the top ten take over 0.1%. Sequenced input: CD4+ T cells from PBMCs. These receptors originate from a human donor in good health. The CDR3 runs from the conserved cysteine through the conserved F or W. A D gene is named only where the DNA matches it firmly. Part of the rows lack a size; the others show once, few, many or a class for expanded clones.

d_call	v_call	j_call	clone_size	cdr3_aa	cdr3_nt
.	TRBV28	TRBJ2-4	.	CASSLDERVQYF	TGTGCCAGCAGTTTGGACGAGAGGGTTCAGTACTTC
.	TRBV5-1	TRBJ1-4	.	CASSRTGTKDEKLFF	TGCGCCAGCAGCAGAACAGGGACGAAAGATGAAAAACTGTTTTTT
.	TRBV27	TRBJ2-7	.	CASSFGGRGYEQYF	TGTGCCAGCAGTTTCGGGGGCCGCGGTTACGAGCAGTACTTC
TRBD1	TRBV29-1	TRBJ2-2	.	CSATTGTGGTGELFF	TGCAGCGCCACAACCGGGACAGGGGGCACCGGGGAGCTGTTTTTT
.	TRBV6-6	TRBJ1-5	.	CASSDSGGIHQPQHF	TGTGCCAGCAGTGACTCCGGAGGTATTCATCAACCACAGCATTTT
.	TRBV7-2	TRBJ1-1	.	CASSLVSGGNTEAFF	TGTGCCAGCAGCTTAGTGTCGGGAGGAAACACTGAAGCTTTCTTT
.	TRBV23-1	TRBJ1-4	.	CASSSGPLRFF	TGCGCCAGCAGTTCCGGGCCCCTGAGGTTTTTT
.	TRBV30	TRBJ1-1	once	CAWSAGPGAFF	TGTGCCTGGAGCGCAGGACCGGGGGCTTTCTTT
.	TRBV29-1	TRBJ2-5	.	CSVVIGRETQYF	TGCAGCGTTGTCATTGGACGGGAGACCCAGTACTTC
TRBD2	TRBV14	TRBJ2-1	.	CASSQEVKSSGRRNEQFF	TGTGCCAGCAGCCAAGAGGTGAAATCTAGCGGGAGGCGGAATGAGCAGTTCTTC
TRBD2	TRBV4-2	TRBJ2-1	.	CASSQEVIGTSGVDNEQFF	TGTGCCAGCAGCCAAGAAGTGATCGGGACTAGCGGGGTAGACAATGAGCAGTTCTTC
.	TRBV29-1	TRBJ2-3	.	CSVESRGTDTQYF	TGCAGCGTTGAATCCCGGGGTACAGATACGCAGTATTTT
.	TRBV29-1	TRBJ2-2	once	CSVGGSSYKTGELFF	TGCAGCGTTGGGGGCTCATCCTACAAGACCGGGGAGCTGTTTTTT
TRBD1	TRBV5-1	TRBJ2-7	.	CASSLAPGGDEQYF	TGCGCCAGCAGTTTAGCTCCAGGGGGCGACGAGCAGTACTTC
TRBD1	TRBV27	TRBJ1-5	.	CASSPRLRGLYQPQHF	TGTGCCAGCAGTCCGCGTTTGAGGGGGCTTTATCAGCCCCAGCATTTT
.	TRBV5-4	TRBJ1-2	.	CASGPAGYGYTF	TGTGCCAGCGGCCCGGCCGGCTATGGCTACACCTTC
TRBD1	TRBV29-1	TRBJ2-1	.	CSVQMGQGINNEQFF	TGCAGCGTCCAAATGGGACAGGGAATCAACAATGAGCAGTTCTTC
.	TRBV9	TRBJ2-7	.	CASSAGPEGYEQYF	TGTGCCAGCAGCGCGGGACCCGAGGGCTACGAGCAGTACTTC
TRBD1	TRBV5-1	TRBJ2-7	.	CASSSRGLYEQYF	TGCGCCAGCAGCTCCAGGGGGCTCTACGAGCAGTACTTC
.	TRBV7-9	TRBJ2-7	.	CASSRDLDSYEQYF	TGTGCCAGCAGCCGCGACCTAGACTCCTACGAGCAGTACTTC
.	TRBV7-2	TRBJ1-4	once	CASSSRTATNEKLFF	TGTGCCAGCAGCTCCCGGACAGCAACTAATGAAAAACTGTTTTTT
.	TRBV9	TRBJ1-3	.	CASSPGEGFSGNTIYF	TGTGCCAGCAGCCCCGGAGAGGGTTTCTCTGGAAACACCATATATTTT
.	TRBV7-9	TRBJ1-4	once	CASSPVHGGPNEKLFF	TGTGCCAGCAGCCCCGTCCATGGGGGACCTAATGAAAAACTGTTTTTT
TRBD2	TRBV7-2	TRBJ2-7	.	CASSPGLAGGLSGKEQYF	TGTGCCAGCAGCCCCGGACTAGCGGGAGGGCTGTCTGGTAAGGAGCAGTACTTC
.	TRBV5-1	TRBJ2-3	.	CASRDRSLSTDTQYF	TGCGCCAGCAGAGACAGGTCCCTAAGCACAGATACGCAGTATTTT
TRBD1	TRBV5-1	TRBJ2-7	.	CASSTDRVEQYF	TGCGCCAGCAGCACTGACAGGGTCGAGCAGTACTTC
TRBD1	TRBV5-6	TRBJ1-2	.	CASSLDRGLYVGYTF	TGTGCCAGCAGCTTGGACAGGGGGCTATATGTTGGCTACACCTTC
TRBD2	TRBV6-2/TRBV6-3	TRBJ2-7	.	CASRGSGAYEQYF	TGTGCCAGCAGGGGTAGCGGGGCCTACGAGCAGTACTTC
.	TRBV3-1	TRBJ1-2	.	CASSQAGIYGYTF	TGTGCCAGCAGCCAAGCAGGGATCTATGGCTACACCTTC
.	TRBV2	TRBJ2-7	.	CASSGPGSYEQYF	TGTGCCAGCAGTGGTCCGGGCTCCTACGAGCAGTACTTC
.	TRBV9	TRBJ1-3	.	CASSVEVGRDTIYF	TGTGCCAGCAGCGTAGAGGTTGGGAGGGACACCATATATTTT
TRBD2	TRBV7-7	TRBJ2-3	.	CASSLAPGGTDTQYF	TGTGCCAGCAGCTTAGCCCCCGGGGGGACAGATACGCAGTATTTT
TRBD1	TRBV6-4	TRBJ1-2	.	CASSQDRGLDTTF	TGTGCCAGCAGTCAGGACAGGGGGCTCGATACCACCTTC
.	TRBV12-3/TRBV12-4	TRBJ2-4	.	CASSLALGSGKNIQYF	TGTGCCAGCAGTTTAGCGTTGGGGTCGGGCAAAAACATTCAGTACTTC
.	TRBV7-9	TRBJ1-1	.	CASSLAATVGDTEAFF	TGTGCCAGCAGCTTAGCAGCTACAGTGGGCGATACTGAAGCTTTCTTT
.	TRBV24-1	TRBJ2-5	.	CATSDSQGARGETQYF	TGTGCCACCAGTGATTCGCAAGGGGCACGAGGGGAGACCCAGTACTTC
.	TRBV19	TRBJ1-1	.	CASSIKDRKEAFF	TGTGCCAGTAGTATAAAGGACCGAAAGGAAGCTTTCTTT
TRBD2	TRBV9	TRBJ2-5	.	CASSVGASGRETQYF	TGTGCCAGCAGCGTAGGGGCTAGCGGGAGAGAGACCCAGTACTTC
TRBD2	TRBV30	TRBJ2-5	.	CAWSPGGETQYF	TGTGCCTGGAGTCCGGGGGGAGAGACCCAGTACTTC
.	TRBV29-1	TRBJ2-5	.	CSVGRFSGYQETQYF	TGCAGCGTTGGTCGGTTTTCGGGGTACCAAGAGACCCAGTACTTC
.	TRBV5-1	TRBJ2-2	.	CASSLSARALGAGELFF	TGCGCCAGCAGCTTGTCCGCCAGGGCTTTAGGCGCCGGGGAGCTGTTTTTT
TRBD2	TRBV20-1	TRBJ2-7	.	CSARTSGRPSTRHEQYF	TGCAGTGCCCGAACTAGCGGGAGGCCTTCAACTCGACACGAGCAGTACTTC
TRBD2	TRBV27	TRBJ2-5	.	CASSLIAGPWTQYF	TGTGCCAGCAGTTTGATAGCGGGGCCTTGGACCCAGTACTTC
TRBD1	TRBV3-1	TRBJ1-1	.	CASRNDRGNTEAFF	TGTGCCAGCAGAAACGACAGGGGGAACACTGAAGCTTTCTTT
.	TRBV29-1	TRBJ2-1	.	CSVESRGSYNEQFF	TGCAGCGTTGAGTCCAGGGGCTCCTACAATGAGCAGTTCTTC
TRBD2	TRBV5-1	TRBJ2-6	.	CASSLVLAGVGANVLTF	TGTGCCAGCAGCTTGGTGTTAGCGGGAGTTGGGGCCAACGTCCTGACTTTC
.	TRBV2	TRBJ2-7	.	CASGTELSEQYF	TGTGCCTCCGGGACGGAATTGAGCGAGCAGTACTTC
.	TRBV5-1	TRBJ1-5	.	CASSRPSYSNQPQHF	TGCGCCAGCAGTCGACCGAGTTATAGCAATCAGCCCCAGCATTTT
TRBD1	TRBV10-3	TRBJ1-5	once	CAIRDSLNQPQHF	TGTGCCATCCGGGACAGCCTCAATCAGCCCCAGCATTTT
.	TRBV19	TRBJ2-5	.	CASSIEQDVGTQYF	TGTGCCAGTAGTATAGAGCAGGATGTTGGGACCCAGTACTTC